What follows is one T cell receptor (beta chain) and its context. The target antigen is unknown. The data are from a study of vaccination and CD4 T cells after COVID-19. Treatment of the sample: roughly ten-day PBMC culture with coronavirus spike peptide pools or control peptides (ViraFEST assay). ViraFEST grew antigen-specific T cells using peptide pools, then sequenced TCRs. Germline V gives CDR1 DFQATT, CDR2 SNEGSKA (reference sequence). Trimming cost V 4 bases and J 4 bases, with 15 bases left between them. CDR3 size: 14 residues. Sequence data for DNA of cultured CD4+ T cells were generated by the Oncomine TCR Beta short-read assay. TCRdb called the PCR reads again in MiXCR, with one record for every CDR3 protein. The data hold some 25,000 distinct CDR3 sequences, with 45% to 50% observed a single time.

The TCR was taken from a human donor who had recovered from COVID-19. The gene calls are TRBV20-1 and TRBJ2-3; D is perhaps TRBD1 (5 bases). Specimen: CD4+ T cells from blood, cultured in vitro. The CDR3, as DNA: TGCAGTGCTATAGACCCAGGGTTCGCAGATACGCAGTATTTT. This gives the protein CSAIDPGFADTQYF.